This T cell receptor (beta chain) was profiled in a study of T cell responses to AZD1222 COVID-19 vaccine. Method: immunoSEQ multiplex PCR; TCRdb's copy keeps in-frame clones and lacks some. The repertoire has about 180,000 clones, over 80% of them found once; the top ten carry under 1.1%. About this clone itself: What it binds is not known.

Points from the study as a whole: Spike-wide coverage was observed for vaccine-associated CD4 TCRs, with dominant responses at 160-218 and 743-854. It should be noted that donors were predominantly white British and more often female, and clonal diversity was possibly underestimated. Spike-specific TCR breadth and depth grew following two AZD1222 doses. Sampling that yielded the repertoires occurred only after the peak T cell response.

The sequencing here drew on peripheral blood, taken 28 days after the second dose of the MenACWY control vaccine. The source of this sequence is an adult who received the MenACWY meningococcal vaccine as a control.

The chain's CDR3 is CASSYPEWRSEAFF. The CDR3 DNA sequence: TGTGCCAGCAGTTACCCCGAATGGAGGTCTGAAGCTTTCTTT. The chain combines TRBV6-2 or TRBV6-3 with TRBJ1-1; D is ambiguous. Germline loops: CDR1 MNHEY, CDR2 SVGEGT. The CDR3 consists of 14 residues. V dropped 2 bases and J dropped 6 bases, with 13 bases sitting between them.